The clone carrying this T cell receptor (beta chain) was seen at least ten times. Antigen unknown. This specimen comes from a study of shared clonotypes between healthy human individuals. General study results and limits: Clonotypes that were shared across a handful of donors made up 4% to 6% of naive CD4 clonotypes.

Partitioning of CD4+ cells yielded a CD45RA+ naive subset and a CD45RA-negative memory subset. The protocol was immunoSEQ multiplex PCR, while the TCRdb copy is restricted to in-frame clones and leaves out a portion. The profile shows 950,000 to 1,200,000 clones, 70% to 85% of them singletons. The CDR3 sequence is 14 residues long. CDR1 and CDR2 (germline): LGHNA, YSLEER. V gave up 4 bases and J gave up 4 bases, with 14 bases separating them. Sequencing was carried out using memory CD4+ T cells from PBMCs. The subset was: CD45RA-negative fraction. This rearrangement joins TRBV4-3 to TRBJ2-7; possible D gene TRBD1, 5 bases. The source is a man younger than 30 in good health. Some clones in this sample may be carry-over from other donors' samples. CDR3 DNA: TGCGCCAGCAGCCCCACGACAGTGGCTTACGAGCAGTACTTC. Protein product: CASSPTTVAYEQYF.